This TCR beta chain was captured in a study of T cells after yellow fever vaccination. The overall study: Preparation of the low-cell-number fractions used SMART-Seq v4 Ultra Low Input.

Study outcomes and limitations: Subsequent booster samples again held most clones from primary vaccination (more than 95% CD4, 85% to 90% CD8).

This clonotype has a handful of counts. Antigen specificity is unknown. Universal primer sites and UMIs were introduced during 5'RACE template-switching synthesis of TCR cDNA. One entry per CDR3 protein results from TCRdb running MiXCR on the 5' RACE reads. Found here are 350,000 to 450,000 distinct CDR3 sequences, around a sixth of them singletons; the top ten hold 18%. The starting material was PBMCs, obtained before the yellow fever booster vaccination. The clonotype was recovered from a man between 18 and 29 years old who received the YFV17D yellow fever vaccine.

The CDR3 reads CASSRDLDTEAFF. The CDR3 DNA reads TGTGCCAGCAGCCGCGATCTTGACACTGAAGCTTTCTTT. The chain links TRBV7-6 to TRBJ1-1; D is unresolved. From germline, CDR1 is SGHVS and CDR2 FNYEAQ. The ends were cut back, 5 bases at V and 3 bases at J, with 10 bases in the middle. This CDR3 has 13 amino acids.